The 8 T cell receptor beta chains below were found in one sample sequenced in a study of T cell clones after liver transplantation. No antigens are known for them. Proliferating CFSE-low MLR cells were sequenced to define alloreactive TCRbeta sequences. TCRdb's copy holds only in-frame clones and misses some; the assay was immunoSEQ multiplex PCR. The data contain 5,000 to 7,000 clones, about 30% of them singletons. Sequenced sample: CD4+ T cells from cultured PBMCs. These receptors were obtained from a human patient who received a liver transplant. Part of the T cell pool may stem from the graft donor.

This clone was counted a few times. The chain couples TRBV11-3 to TRBJ2-3; 7 nucleotides agree with TRBD2. V was clipped by 1 base and J by 4 bases; unmatched bases: 5. This CDR3 spans 15 amino acids. From germline, CDR1 is SGHNT and CDR2 YENEEA. As DNA, the CDR3 is TGTGCCAGCAGCTTAGCTAGCGGAAGGGCAGATACGCAGTATTTT. Translation: CASSLASGRADTQYF.

The chain uses TRBV5-1 and TRBJ1-1; D not certain. V gave up 1 base and J gave up 10 bases, with 14 bases separating them. The CDR3 is 13 amino acids. Germline CDR1 SGHRS, CDR2 YFSETQ. This chain's CDR3 is CASSLFGQPGAFF. The DNA of the CDR3 is TGCGCCAGCAGCTTGTTTGGGCAGCCAGGAGCTTTCTTT.

V and J are TRBV7-2 and TRBJ1-1, with TRBD1 matching over 10 bases. The V segment lost 5 bases and the J segment 10 bases; nucleotides outside the gene matches: 13. CDR3 size: 15 residues. Germline CDR1 and CDR2: SGHTA and FQGNSA. CDR3 nucleotides: TGTGCCAGCAGCCCCCGGGACAGGGGAGGAAAGGGAGCTTTCTTT. Its protein product is CASSPRDRGGKGAFF.

The sample holds a few counts of this clone. Because the CDR3's place on the DNA is in doubt, the DNA is left out and the CDR3 is given as listed by TCRdb. CDR3 in amino acids: CASSLEGWGTGSYF. The V gene is TRBV5-1, the J gene TRBJ2-4; the table names TRBD1, a call not compared with the DNA. The CDR3 numbers 14 amino acids, ends counted. CDR1 SGHRS and CDR2 YFSETQ come from the germline V gene.

J is TRBJ2-7 and V is TRBV28; weak D call: TRBD1 (6 bases). Germline CDR1 reads MDHEN; CDR2 reads SYDVKM. Between the trimmed V and J ends, which lost 7 bases and 3 bases, there was a span of 19 bases. The CDR3 extends over 15 amino acids. In DNA form, the CDR3 reads TGTGCCAGCACTTCATTGGGGACCAGGGGCTACGAGCAGTACTTC. Encoded protein: CASTSLGTRGYEQYF.

This clone was counted between two and nine times. The CDR3: CATSRGGRARETQYF. The CDR3 coding sequence is TGTGCCACCAGCAGAGGCGGGAGGGCCCGAGAGACCCAGTACTTC. This chain links TRBV15 with TRBJ2-5, with TRBD2 matching over 9 bases. Germline V gene lookup returns CDR1 LNHNV and CDR2 YYDKDF (reference sequence). The CDR3 consists of 15 residues. The V segment lost 1 base and the J segment 4 bases; nucleotides outside the gene matches: 4.

This chain uses TRBV28 with TRBJ1-2; no definite D call. The germline V gene encodes CDR1 MDHEN and CDR2 SYDVKM. Trimming removed 2 bases at V and 4 bases at J, with 8 bases between. CDR3 length equals 13 residues. The CDR3 protein is CASSLNGGYGYTF. CDR3 sequence (DNA): TGTGCCAGCAGTTTAAACGGAGGCTATGGCTACACCTTC.

The V call is TRBV7-5, the J call TRBJ1-5; TRBD1 is the table's D call and was not checked against the DNA. TRBV7-5 is annotated as a pseudogene. This CDR3 is built from 16 residues. The CDR3 region is CASSPRGAPPNQPQHF. The CDR3, as DNA: TGTGCCAGCAGCCCAAGGGGCGCACCACCTAATCAGCCCCAGCATTTT.